The sequence of this TCR beta chain was determined in a study of a mutant IDH1 vaccine in newly diagnosed glioma listed by TCRdb under 2021. For the study in its entirety: Eight vaccinations were administered to patients in weeks 1, 3, 5, 7, 11, 15, 19 and 23, corresponding to visits V03 through V10. Vaccination began 4-6 weeks after radiotherapy alone, or alongside temozolomide cycles in the chemotherapy-containing groups. Of the roughly 32 patients who were treated, 62.5% were male and 37.5% were female, and the mean age was around 40 years. Prior to enrollment, standard therapy consisting of radiotherapy alone, temozolomide alone, or radiochemotherapy with temozolomide had been administered to patients, with the combination being received by most patients. Six visits were used for peripheral blood collection: V03 (baseline), V05, V07, V10, V12 and V13. Longitudinal TCRB deep sequencing was done for some 25 treated patients, wherever samples were available for exploratory analyses. General findings and caveats noted by the study authors: Immune responses induced by the vaccine were seen in approximately 93% of patients across multiple MHC alleles. No apparent relationship was observed between pseudoprogression and alterations in the top peripheral T cell clonotypes detected by TCRB sequencing. It was noted by the authors that analyses of patient blood samples could not be reproduced owing to sample limitations. Availability determined which PBMC samples were chosen for TCRB deep sequencing.

Turning to this clone: Its target antigen remains unknown. Base qualities are not at hand, and no much larger clone is one base apart.

Reading the label with the study, this specimen's time point is: week 23, last vaccination. Each vaccine dose was 300 ug of a 20-mer mutant IDH1 peptide in Montanide, given subcutaneously with topical imiquimod. Newly diagnosed WHO grade 3 or 4 IDH1-mutant astrocytomas showing loss of nuclear ATRX were present in the donors. The samples were drawn from NOA16, a multicentre, single-arm, open-label phase I trial in Germany that tested a mutant IDH1 peptide vaccine in humans for the first time. Genomic DNA for TCRB sequencing was extracted from EDTA blood using the DNeasy Blood and Tissue Kit. The CDR3 spans 13 residues, from the cysteine through the phenylalanine. The entry retains the CDR3 DNA only, 39 bases that are in frame from base 1. The germline V gene (reference sequence) specifies LNHDA as CDR1 and SQIVND as CDR2. Cut back by 3 bases and 4 bases, the V and J ends lie 8 bases apart. The library was generated by the immunoSEQ multiplex PCR assay. Rearranged TCR beta chain sequences were amplified with the hsTCRB Kit following the manufacturer's protocol. Sequencing of TCRB libraries was carried out on an Illumina MiSeq. The published analysis was carried out like this. Demultiplexing, trimming and gene mapping were performed with the kit vendor's proprietary platform. Imported from immuneACCESS, the table was reduced by TCRdb to in-frame sequences with V and J called. These copies leave out some clones; in studies compared against another copy, an unresolved V gene accounts for under half, and the cause of the remainder is not known. D and trimming were read from the DNA, whereas the V and J calls and clone size are those reported in that table. The sample data list around 78,000 clones, and approximately 85% of these were observed just once. The top ten constitute over 2% of the sample.

The sequence was collected from a man in his thirties or forties with glioma. Some clones in this sample may be carry-over from other donors' samples. The specimen was PBMCs, collected from a glioma patient whose treatment included an IDH1 peptide vaccine. This chain joins TRBV19 to TRBJ2-3, with no confident D gene call. The sequenced DNA is TGTGCCAGTAGTATGGCTGGGGCAGATACGCAGTATTTT. Its translation is CASSMAGADTQYF.